What follows are 25 T cell receptor beta chains derived from one specimen sequenced in a study of neoadjuvant anti-PD-1 for oral cavity cancer (dated by TCRdb to about 2021). Libraries were constructed by the immunoSEQ multiplex PCR assay. Entries here come from immuneACCESS through TCRdb and include only in-frame sequences with V and J called. Some clones fail to appear in such tables; in the studies checked, an unresolved V gene covers under half of the shortfall, and the cause of the remainder is unknown. A total of 14,000 to 15,000 clones appear in this sample, just over 70% of them only once. The ten largest account for around 3% of the sample. What this sample's time point label stands for: before neoadjuvant nivolumab. The material sequenced was PBMCs, taken before nivolumab (anti-PD-1) treatment. Source of these receptors: a person aged 40 to 85 with oral cavity squamous cell carcinoma.

The rearrangement uses TRBV13 and TRBJ1-3; no clear D. Germline V CDR1 and CDR2: PRHDT, FYEKMQ (reference sequence). The CDR3 has 11 amino acids. Trimming took 10 bases from V and 4 from J, leaving 8 bases between them. For the CDR3, the DNA is TGTGCCATCTTGGGGGGAAACACCATATATTTT. As protein: CAILGGNTIYF.

This clone was picked up one time. This chain links TRBV6-1 with TRBJ1-5; D is possibly TRBD1 (5 bases). The V end was cut by 6 bases, the J end by 3 bases, with 9 bases between. CDR3 size: 13 residues. Germline CDR1 MNHNS, CDR2 SASEGT. The DNA for the CDR3 is TGTGCCAGCAGGACAGCCTCCAATCAGCCCCAGCATTTT. As protein: CASRTASNQPQHF.

V and J are TRBV30 and TRBJ1-5; D remains ambiguous. V was trimmed by 0 bases and J by 0 bases, leaving 6 bases between them. The CDR3 has 14 residues. Germline assignment: CDR1 GTSNPN and CDR2 SVGIG (reference sequence). The CDR3 bases are TGTGCCTGGAGTGTAGCGCCTAGCAATCAGCCCCAGCATTTT. Translated: CAWSVAPSNQPQHF.

The rearrangement links TRBV15 to TRBJ2-1; 7 nucleotides agree with TRBD1. This CDR3 comprises 14 residues. The germline V gene encodes CDR1 LNHNV and CDR2 YYDKDF (reference sequence). With V trimmed by 6 bases and J by 4 bases, 6 bases remained unmatched. CDR3 sequence: CATRDRATYNEQFF. CDR3 nucleotide sequence: TGTGCCACCAGAGACAGGGCTACTTACAATGAGCAGTTCTTC.

This clone was recorded a few times. The gene calls are TRBV7-3 and TRBJ2-2; D uncertain. The germline gives CDR1 SGHTA, CDR2 FQGTGA. Trimming cost V 5 bases and J 2 bases, with 6 bases left between them. The CDR3 covers 13 residues. The CDR3 protein is CASSLLNTGELFF. The CDR3 region has the DNA TGTGCCAGCAGCCTACTCAACACCGGGGAGCTGTTTTTT.

This clone has only one observation. The chain is built from TRBV11-2 and TRBJ2-7, with D possibly TRBD2 on 6 matching bases. The V and J ends lost 2 bases and 4 bases respectively, with 12 bases between them. The germline gives CDR1 SGHAT, CDR2 FQNNGV. This CDR3 contains 14 residues. As DNA, the CDR3 is TGTGCCAGCAGCTTATCACTAGCTGGGTACGAGCAGTACTTC. Its translation: CASSLSLAGYEQYF.

The V gene is TRBV7-8, the J gene TRBJ2-1; 13 bases map to TRBD2. The CDR3 sequence is 17 residues long. Losses at the gene ends were 7 bases for V and 1 base for J; bases not matched to a gene: 7. CDR1 and CDR2 (germline): SGHVS, FQNEAQ. CDR3 in amino acids: CASTSSTSGRSYNEQFF. Here the CDR3 DNA reads TGTGCCAGCACCTCTTCGACTAGCGGGAGGTCCTACAATGAGCAGTTCTTC.

The gene calls are TRBV2 and TRBJ1-2; 8 bases map to TRBD1. This CDR3 comprises 13 residues. CDR1 and CDR2 (germline): SNHLY, FYNNEI. The V segment lost 6 bases and the J segment 4 bases; nucleotides outside the gene matches: 4. The DNA for the CDR3 is TGTGCCAGCAGAGTGACAGGGGTCTATGGCTACACCTTC. Residues: CASRVTGVYGYTF.

The rearrangement uses TRBV7-9 and TRBJ2-7; D might be TRBD1 (6 bases). Per the germline V gene, CDR1 is SEHNR and CDR2 is FQNEAQ (reference sequence). V was clipped by 4 bases and J by 6 bases, with 10 bases between them. The CDR3 extends over 12 amino acids. CDR3 DNA sequence: TGTGCCAGCAGCTACACAGGGTCCGAGCAGTACTTC. This codes for CASSYTGSEQYF.

There are a few counts of this clone. This chain uses TRBV5-1 with TRBJ2-4; 11 bases match TRBD1. After removal of 3 bases from V and 3 bases from J, the junction contained 5 bases not matched to a gene. Germline CDR1 SGHRS, CDR2 YFSETQ. The CDR3 covers 16 residues. CDR3 sequence (DNA): TGCGCCAGCAGCTGGACAGGGGGCGCAGGCAAAAACATTCAGTACTTC. This sequence encodes CASSWTGGAGKNIQYF.

J is TRBJ1-2 and V is TRBV19; the match to TRBD1 covers 8 bases. Germline V gene lookup returns CDR1 LNHDA and CDR2 SQIVND (reference sequence). V lost 10 bases, J lost 4 bases, and 11 bases stayed unmatched. CDR3 length equals 14 residues. The CDR3 nucleotides are TGTGCCAACCCCTTGGACAGGGAACTCTATGGCTACACCTTC. Protein: CANPLDRELYGYTF.

This chain joins TRBV7-3 and TRBJ1-1; a weak D match, TRBD1 (5 bases). The germline gives CDR1 SGHTA, CDR2 FQGTGA. V was cut by 0 bases and J by 1 base, with 15 bases left in between. This CDR3 has 17 amino acids. CDR3 protein: CASSLTGQGRGNTEAFF. CDR3 bases: TGTGCCAGCAGCTTAACGGGGCAGGGCCGCGGGAACACTGAAGCTTTCTTT.

V is TRBV19 and J is TRBJ2-1; 12 nucleotides agree with TRBD2. The V gene's germline CDR1 is LNHDA and CDR2 SQIVND (reference sequence). The CDR3 contains 16 residues. V shed 3 bases and J 6 bases; nucleotides not matched to a gene: 6. CDR3 residues: CASSIRGTSGLNEQFF. The CDR3 nucleotides are TGTGCCAGTAGTATTCGCGGGACTAGCGGGCTCAATGAGCAGTTCTTC.

V is TRBV5-1 and J is TRBJ2-3; 7 bases fit TRBD2. Looked up from germline, CDR1 is SGHRS and CDR2 is YFSETQ. The V and J ends lost 4 bases and 8 bases, in that order; junction bases with no gene match: 13. The CDR3 runs to 15 residues. The CDR3 spells CASSADGGKGSTQYF. In DNA, the CDR3 is TGCGCCAGCAGCGCCGACGGGGGGAAAGGCAGTACGCAGTATTTT.

The V and J genes are TRBV19 and TRBJ1-1; D not resolved. CDR1 is LNHDA and CDR2 is SQIVND in the germline V gene (reference sequence). This CDR3 spans 12 amino acids. The V gene lost 6 bases and the J gene lost 3 bases, with 8 bases spanning the gap. The CDR3 region has the DNA TGTGCCAGTAGACAGTCTCACACTGAAGCTTTCTTT. This gives the protein CASRQSHTEAFF.

The chain is built from TRBV30 and TRBJ1-1; a possible D gene is TRBD1 (5 bases). CDR1 is GTSNPN, CDR2 SVGIG, per germline (reference sequence). CDR3 size: 15 residues. Trimming took 2 bases from V and 0 from J, leaving 13 bases between them. The CDR3 DNA follows: TGTGCCTGGAGTCGTCAAGGACACCTGAACACTGAAGCTTTCTTT. Translated: CAWSRQGHLNTEAFF. Full variable domain (rest looked up from reference TRBV30 and TRBJ1-1): SQTIHQWPATLVQPVGSPLSLECTVEGTSNPNLYWYRQAAGRGLQLLFYSVGIGQISSEVPQNLSASRPQDRQFILSSKKLLLSDSGFYLCAWSRQGHLNTEAFFGQGTRLTVV.

The rearrangement links TRBV30 to TRBJ2-2, with 9 nucleotides matching TRBD1. The CDR3 is made up of 15 amino acids. The germline CDR1 and CDR2 sequences are GTSNPN and SVGIG (reference sequence). V lost 2 bases, J lost 3 bases, and 4 bases stayed unmatched. The CDR3: CAWSPRDRDTGELFF. Written as DNA, the CDR3 is TGTGCCTGGAGTCCCCGGGACAGGGACACCGGGGAGCTGTTTTTT.

The chain is built from TRBV28 and TRBJ1-5, with a weak D call TRBD1 (5 bases). Trimming left V 7 bases short and J 6 bases short, with 16 bases between. The CDR3 is made up of 14 amino acids. Per germline, CDR1 MDHEN and CDR2 SYDVKM. The CDR3 sequence is CASTNFRGSQPQHF. CDR3 DNA sequence: TGTGCCAGCACCAATTTCCGGGGGAGTCAGCCCCAGCATTTT.

The J gene is TRBJ2-5, the V gene TRBV5-1, with unresolved D. Germline loops: CDR1 SGHRS, CDR2 YFSETQ. The CDR3 has 13 residues. V was clipped by 2 bases and J by 3 bases, with 8 bases between them. CDR3 sequence: CASSFVAEETQYF. The CDR3 DNA follows: TGCGCCAGCAGCTTCGTGGCCGAAGAGACCCAGTACTTC.

This clone was recorded once. The rearrangement links TRBV5-1 to TRBJ1-4; possible D gene TRBD1, 5 bases. Germline V gives CDR1 SGHRS, CDR2 YFSETQ. The CDR3 is 15 amino acids. The germline V and J ends were trimmed by 0 bases and 7 bases, with 13 bases remaining between them. Here the CDR3 reads CASSLVSGRSEKLFF. The CDR3 DNA reads as TGCGCCAGCAGCTTGGTGTCAGGGCGGAGTGAAAAACTGTTTTTT. Supplemented by reference TRBV5-1 and TRBJ1-4, the full variable domain reads KAGVTQTPRYLIKTRGQQVTLSCSPISGHRSVSWYQQTPGQGLQFLFEYFSETQRNKGNFPGRFSGRQFSNSRSEMNVSTLELGDSALYLCASSLVSGRSEKLFFGSGTQLSVL.

V is TRBV6-1 and J is TRBJ2-1, with D possibly matching TRBD2 (7 bases). CDR3 length: 15 residues. Trimming cost V 9 bases and J 6 bases, with 21 bases left between them. Per germline, CDR1 MNHNS and CDR2 SASEGT. CDR3 protein: CASCPEGGVGNEQFF. For the CDR3, the DNA is TGTGCCAGTTGCCCTGAGGGGGGGGTGGGCAATGAGCAGTTCTTC.

The chain couples TRBV6-5 to TRBJ2-7; 9 positions agree with TRBD1. Germline assignment: CDR1 MNHEY and CDR2 SVGAGI. V lost 2 bases to trimming and J lost 3 bases; unmatched junction nucleotides: 2. This CDR3 region has 14 residues. This CDR3 is CASSYGQGLYEQYF. The CDR3 bases are TGTGCCAGCAGTTACGGACAGGGGCTCTACGAGCAGTACTTC.

V and J are TRBV15 and TRBJ2-3, with a tentative D call TRBD1 (6 bases). V lost 0 bases and J lost 2, with 9 bases in between. CDR1 is LNHNV, CDR2 YYDKDF, per germline (reference sequence). This CDR3 region has 15 residues. The CDR3, as DNA: TGTGCCACCAGCAGAGATGTGGGGGCCACAGATACGCAGTATTTT. Protein sequence: CATSRDVGATDTQYF. Full variable domain (outside the CDR3, taken from reference TRBV15 and TRBJ2-3): DAMVIQNPRYQVTQFGKPVTLSCSQTLNHNVMYWYQQKSSQAPKLLFHYYDKDFNNEADTPDNFQSRRPNTSFCFLDIRSPGLGDTAMYLCATSRDVGATDTQYFGPGTRLTVL.

The V call is TRBV7-8, the J call TRBJ2-7, with 7 bases identical to TRBD1. Germline lookup yields CDR1 SGHVS and CDR2 FQNEAQ. The J segment lost 3 bases and the V segment lost 5 bases, leaving 7 bases of the junction unmatched. The CDR3 is 14 amino acids. The CDR3 spells CASSADRVGYEQYF. Written as DNA, the CDR3 is TGTGCCAGCAGCGCCGACAGGGTCGGCTACGAGCAGTACTTC.

This rearrangement joins TRBV6-6 to TRBJ1-5; TRBD1 aligns across 9 bases. CDR3 size: 15 residues. V dropped 4 bases and J dropped 6; count of bases not matched to a gene: 7. The V gene's germline CDR1 is MNHNY and CDR2 SVGAGI (reference sequence). The CDR3 loop is CASSFLQGAVQPQHF. DNA for the CDR3: TGTGCCAGCAGTTTTCTACAGGGGGCAGTTCAGCCCCAGCATTTT.